Following are 10 T cell receptor beta chains from one sample sequenced in a study of shared clonotypes between healthy human individuals. CD8 cells regarded as naive lacked CD45RO, were positively chosen for CCR7, and omitted terminally differentiated effector memory CD45RA+ cells. TCRdb keeps only in-frame clones here, not all; method: immunoSEQ multiplex PCR. The sample lists around 650,000 clones; approximately 96% were seen once. What was sequenced was naive CD8+ T cells sorted from blood. These TCRs come from a woman in her twenties or thirties in good health.

This clone was recorded only once. The chain uses TRBV11-2 and TRBJ1-1; D call uncertain. The V end was cut by 5 bases, the J end by 9 bases, with 13 bases between. The CDR3 covers 12 residues. CDR1 SGHAT and CDR2 FQNNGV come from the germline V gene. CDR3 bases: TGTGCCAGCAGCCACGGACGGATTCAAGCTTTCTTT. As protein: CASSHGRIQAFF.

This chain connects TRBV27 to TRBJ2-7, with D tentatively TRBD1 or TRBD2 (5 bases each). This CDR3 is 14 amino acids long. Germline CDR1 is MNHEY and CDR2 is SMNVEV (reference sequence). Trimming took off 5 bases at V and 2 bases at J, with 13 bases between the two ends. CDR3 protein: CASSHDWGTYEQYF. CDR3 bases: TGTGCCAGCAGTCATGACTGGGGGACCTACGAGCAGTACTTC.

This clone appeared once. This chain joins TRBV4-1 and TRBJ1-2; no reliable D call. This CDR3 contains 15 residues. The V end was cut by 1 base, the J end by 4 bases, with 13 bases between. Germline V lookup: CDR1 MGHRA, CDR2 YSYEKL. CDR3 sequence (DNA): TGCGCCAGCAGCCAAGGGTTTGCGACGGCCTATGGCTACACCTTC. Translation gives CASSQGFATAYGYTF.

The V call is TRBV5-4, the J call TRBJ2-5, with a possible D match to TRBD2 (5 bases). The CDR3 length is 13 residues. Between the trimmed V and J ends, which lost 2 bases and 3 bases, there was a span of 8 bases. CDR1 and CDR2 from the germline V gene are SGHNT and YYREEE (reference sequence). The CDR3 DNA reads as TGTGCCAGCAGCTTAGCCGGGAAAGAGACCCAGTACTTC. Amino acid sequence: CASSLAGKETQYF.

The V and J genes are TRBV2 and TRBJ2-7; 7 bases are a match to TRBD2. V lost 6 bases and J lost 1; bases outside the gene matches: 9. Germline loops: CDR1 SNHLY, CDR2 FYNNEI. CDR3 length equals 15 residues. CDR3 loop: CASRSGTTTSYEQYF. The DNA of the CDR3 is TGTGCCAGCAGGTCCGGGACTACGACATCCTACGAGCAGTACTTC.

The genes are TRBV7-9 and TRBJ1-2, with TRBD1 identical over 10 bases. V was clipped by 4 bases and J by 3 bases; unmatched bases: 14. The CDR3 loop spans 18 amino acids. Germline V gene sequence: CDR1 SEHNR, CDR2 FQNEAQ (reference sequence). The CDR3 nucleotides are TGTGCCAGCAGCTCCCCGTTCGGGGGCGGGACAGGGGACTATGGCTACACCTTC. Translating gives CASSSPFGGGTGDYGYTF.

This clone was counted once. The chain employs TRBV6-5 and TRBJ1-1; unclear D gene. The CDR3 covers 14 residues. Trimming pared 0 bases from V and 1 base from J, leaving 6 bases between. Per germline, CDR1 MNHEY and CDR2 SVGAGI. CDR3 amino acids: CASSYSPGNTEAFF. Written as DNA, the CDR3 is TGTGCCAGCAGTTACTCTCCAGGGAACACTGAAGCTTTCTTT.

The CDR3 loop reads CSVRAGGNNEQFF. CDR3 DNA: TGCAGCGTAAGAGCGGGAGGGAACAATGAGCAGTTCTTC. This chain links TRBV29-1 with TRBJ2-1; TRBD2 aligns across 10 bases. Germline values: CDR1 SQVTM, CDR2 ANQGSEA. The CDR3 extends over 13 amino acids. With 6 bases clipped from V and 5 bases from J, the junction kept 4 bases outside the gene matches.

J is TRBJ2-1 and V is TRBV14, with D maybe TRBD2 (7 bases). The CDR3 spans 18 residues. Germline V gene lookup returns CDR1 SGHDN and CDR2 FVKESK. The V and J ends lost 2 bases and 4 bases respectively, with 21 bases between them. The CDR3 nucleotides are TGTGCCAGCAGCCAAATCCGCCTAGGGGGACTACAATACAATGAGCAGTTCTTC. It is translated as CASSQIRLGGLQYNEQFF.

On this clone itself: The same CDR3 also results from other DNA sequences found in this sample. J is TRBJ2-7 and V is TRBV5-6; D remains ambiguous. The germline CDR1 and CDR2 sequences are SGHDT and YYEEEE. Trimming took 3 bases from V and 1 from J, leaving 5 bases between them. This CDR3 is 12 amino acids long. The CDR3 DNA reads TGTGCCAGCAGCTCCTCTTCCTACGAGCAGTACTTC. Translated: CASSSSSYEQYF.